This T cell receptor (beta chain) comes out of a study of blood T cells in healthy people across ages. Together with a sample-barcoded 5' primer, a J-beta primer mix was included in a second PCR lasting roughly 6 to 12 cycles. TCRdb analysed the 5' RACE reads with MiXCR anew, one entry per CDR3 protein. This sample carries around 1,500,000 distinct CDR3 sequences, roughly 40% of them seen once, and the ten largest clones take roughly 7.9%. Germline CDR1 SGHNT, CDR2 YENEEA. The CDR3 is 13 amino acids. The ends were cut back, 4 bases at V and 7 bases at J, with 14 bases in the middle. This clonotype was detected a few times. Its antigen is undetermined. No fewer than 5.5 micrograms of total RNA were isolated from every sample. Study-wide results and caveats: Roughly linearly, TCR beta diversity per million T cells fell as age increased. As naive T cell percentage varied, TCR beta diversity correlated strongly with it.

This TCR was recovered from a woman younger than 35 in good health. The chain employs TRBV11-3 and TRBJ2-7; D not resolved. Sequenced sample: blood. CDR3 DNA sequence: TGTGCCAGCAGCTCTCCCCGCGACAATGAGCAGTACTTC. It is translated as CASSSPRDNEQYF.